These 24 T cell receptor beta chains came from one sample sequenced in a study of TIL therapy for anti-PD-1-resistant metastatic lung cancer. The libraries were made with immunoSEQ v3. Libraries were prepared by immunoSEQ multiplex PCR; TCRdb keeps only in-frame clonotypes and omits some of them. The sample holds approximately 12,000 clones, roughly three quarters seen once. Time point defined: pre-treatment sample, taken before nivolumab and TIL therapy. The input for sequencing was blood, taken at baseline. The origin of the receptors is a person aged 30 to 80 with non-small cell lung cancer.

V is TRBV11-2 and J is TRBJ1-6; the D is unclear. The germline CDR1 and CDR2 sequences are SGHAT and FQNNGV. The CDR3 extends over 12 amino acids. V gave up 5 bases and J gave up 8 bases, with 7 bases separating them. The CDR3 here is CASSPSYSPLHF. CDR3 nucleotide sequence: TGTGCCAGCAGCCCTTCATATTCACCCCTCCACTTT.

The chain uses TRBV5-6 and TRBJ2-7; 7 positions match TRBD2. This CDR3 is 16 amino acids long. V shed 1 base and J 3 bases; nucleotides not matched to a gene: 10. CDR1 and CDR2 from the germline V gene are SGHDT and YYEEEE. The CDR3 DNA follows: TGTGCCAGCAGCTTGTTTTCGGGAGGAATGGGCTACGAGCAGTACTTC. Amino acid sequence: CASSLFSGGMGYEQYF.

The rearrangement uses TRBV30 and TRBJ2-5; 10 nucleotides agree with TRBD2. V lost 3 bases, J lost 1 base, and 5 bases stayed unmatched. This CDR3 region has 15 residues. Germline values: CDR1 GTSNPN, CDR2 SVGIG (reference sequence). CDR3 in DNA: TGTGCCTGGAGGACTAGCGGGCTAACCCAAGAGACCCAGTACTTC. It codes for CAWRTSGLTQETQYF.

This chain connects TRBV10-3 to TRBJ2-7; D remains ambiguous. Germline V gene lookup returns CDR1 ENHRY and CDR2 SYGVKD. The CDR3 has 11 residues. Between the trimmed V and J ends, which lost 4 bases and 7 bases, there was a span of 8 bases. CDR3 region: CAISGGLEQYF. CDR3 DNA sequence: TGTGCCATCAGTGGTGGGCTGGAGCAGTACTTC.

V gene TRBV11-2 combines with J gene TRBJ2-1; D call uncertain. The germline CDR1 and CDR2 sequences are SGHAT and FQNNGV. V was cut by 2 bases and J by 15 bases, with 11 bases left in between. The CDR3 contains 11 residues. CDR3 loop: CASSLNWGAFF. CDR3 nucleotide sequence: TGTGCCAGCAGCTTAAACTGGGGTGCGTTCTTC.

The chain recombines TRBV6-6 with TRBJ2-1; TRBD2 aligns across 7 bases. Trimming removed 4 bases from V and 2 bases from J; junction bases left unmatched: 5. CDR1 MNHNY and CDR2 SVGAGI come from the germline V gene (reference sequence). The CDR3 totals 15 residues. In DNA form, the CDR3 reads TGTGCCAGCAGTTCCAGACTAGCTGCCTACAATGAGCAGTTCTTC. Its translation: CASSSRLAAYNEQFF.

V usage is TRBV30 and J usage is TRBJ1-2; TRBD1 might be the D (6 bases). CDR1 and CDR2 from the germline V gene are GTSNPN and SVGIG (reference sequence). V was clipped by 7 bases and J by 0 bases, with 21 bases between them. The CDR3 runs to 16 residues. The DNA of the CDR3 is TGTGCCTTAGCTGGGACATATCTTAAAGCTAACTATGGCTACACCTTC. Translation gives CALAGTYLKANYGYTF. Full variable domain (rest looked up from reference TRBV30 and TRBJ1-2): SQTIHQWPATLVQPVGSPLSLECTVEGTSNPNLYWYRQAAGRGLQLLFYSVGIGQISSEVPQNLSASRPQDRQFILSSKKLLLSDSGFYLCALAGTYLKANYGYTFGSGTRLTVV.

The rearrangement links TRBV19 to TRBJ2-5; TRBD1 agrees at 7 bases. CDR3 length equals 14 residues. Losses at the gene ends were 5 bases for V and 1 base for J; bases not matched to a gene: 4. CDR1 is LNHDA and CDR2 is SQIVND in the germline V gene (reference sequence). The CDR3 loop is CASSGQVGQETQYF. DNA for the CDR3: TGTGCCAGTAGTGGACAGGTCGGCCAAGAGACCCAGTACTTC.

The chain has TRBV19 and TRBJ2-7, with 7 bases lining up with TRBD1. The CDR3 is 15 amino acids. Germline CDR1 and CDR2: LNHDA and SQIVND (reference sequence). V was clipped by 4 bases and J by 5 bases; unmatched bases: 11. Written as DNA, the CDR3 is TGTGCCAGTAGTACCGGACAGGCCACGGGCCACGAGCAGTACTTC. Encoded protein: CASSTGQATGHEQYF.

The J gene is TRBJ1-2, the V gene TRBV30; TRBD1 matches 7 bases. Trimming cost V 8 bases and J 4 bases; bases outside gene matches: 4. Germline V gene lookup returns CDR1 GTSNPN and CDR2 SVGIG (reference sequence). This CDR3 is 11 amino acids long. CDR3 nucleotide sequence: TGTGCCCGACAGGGAGGCTATGGCTACACCTTC. Residues: CARQGGYGYTF.

This chain connects TRBV6-6 to TRBJ1-2, with 10 bases aligning to TRBD1. V trimming: 4 bases; J trimming: 4 bases; junction bases outside the gene matches: 3. The germline gives CDR1 MNHNY, CDR2 SVGAGI (reference sequence). The CDR3 consists of 14 residues. In DNA form, the CDR3 reads TGTGCCAGCAGTTCTCGGACAGGGGGCTATGGCTACACCTTC. It yields the protein CASSSRTGGYGYTF.

DNA of the CDR3: TGTGCCTGGGACGGCGGGGTAGCGGGACGTCTGGGCAAGCAGTACTTC. Protein: CAWDGGVAGRLGKQYF. This chain uses TRBV30 with TRBJ2-5; 8 bases line up with TRBD2. CDR1 is GTSNPN and CDR2 is SVGIG in the germline V gene (reference sequence). After removal of 5 bases from V and 11 bases from J, the junction contained 22 bases not matched to a gene. The CDR3 consists of 16 residues. Using reference TRBV30 and TRBJ2-5 for the parts outside the CDR3, the full variable domain is SQTIHQWPATLVQPVGSPLSLECTVEGTSNPNLYWYRQAAGRGLQLLFYSVGIGQISSEVPQNLSASRPQDRQFILSSKKLLLSDSGFYLCAWDGGVAGRLGKQYFGPGTRLLVL.

The chain links TRBV10-3 to TRBJ2-1; D remains unclear. Trimming left V 7 bases short and J 4 bases short, with 14 bases between. The CDR3 covers 14 residues. Germline V lookup: CDR1 ENHRY, CDR2 SYGVKD. CDR3 sequence reads: CAINPDSTYNEQFF. CDR3 in DNA: TGTGCCATCAATCCAGACTCCACGTACAATGAGCAGTTCTTC.

The rearrangement uses TRBV5-1 and TRBJ2-5; 7 nucleotides match TRBD1. The better agreement between TRBJ2-7 and the DNA end casts doubt on the J call. Germline V gives CDR1 SGHRS, CDR2 YFSETQ. CDR3 length equals 13 residues. Written as DNA, the CDR3 is TGCGCCAGCAGCTTGACAGGGGACTACGAGCAGTACTTC. Encoded protein: CASSLTGDYEQYF.

This clone was seen a handful of times. The genes are TRBV4-3 and TRBJ2-6, with D unresolved. The germline gives CDR1 LGHNA, CDR2 YSLEER. V gave up 0 bases and J gave up 2 bases, with 11 bases separating them. The CDR3 sequence is 17 residues long. In DNA, the CDR3 is TGCGCCAGCAGCCAAGATGGCAGCCCCGCTGGGGCCAACGTCCTGACTTTC. Amino acid sequence: CASSQDGSPAGANVLTF.

This sequence joins TRBV10-3 and TRBJ1-1; a weak D match, TRBD1 (5 bases). The CDR3 consists of 13 residues. V was pared by 3 bases and J by 0 bases, with 5 bases between. The germline CDR1 and CDR2 sequences are ENHRY and SYGVKD. The CDR3 DNA reads as TGTGCCATCAGTGACAGGGTGAACACTGAAGCTTTCTTT. Encoded protein: CAISDRVNTEAFF.

The chain employs TRBV6-1 and TRBJ1-6; 9 nucleotides agree with TRBD1. Germline V CDR1 and CDR2: MNHNS, SASEGT. The junction had 2 bases not matched to a gene; V was cut back by 5 bases and J by 9 bases. CDR3 length: 13 amino acids. The CDR3 DNA reads TGTGCCAGCAGTACAGGGGGCGTTTCACCCCTCCACTTT. This gives the protein CASSTGGVSPLHF.

The V gene is TRBV7-9, the J gene TRBJ1-1, with D possibly being TRBD1 (6 bases). The germline CDR1 and CDR2 sequences are SEHNR and FQNEAQ (reference sequence). Trimming took 7 bases from V and 3 from J, leaving 18 bases between them. This CDR3 has 15 residues. The CDR3 coding sequence is TGTGCCAGCATCCCATTAGGGGGAGCGGACACTGAAGCTTTCTTT. Its protein is CASIPLGGADTEAFF.

The V call is TRBV10-1, the J call TRBJ2-1; 10 bases agree with TRBD2. This CDR3 comprises 16 residues. The trim removed 5 bases at V and 2 bases at J, leaving 6 bases unmatched. In germline, CDR1 is WNHNN, CDR2 SYGVQD (reference sequence). The chain's CDR3 is CASSLTSGFTYNEQFF. The CDR3 DNA is TGCGCCAGCAGTCTGACTAGCGGGTTTACCTACAATGAGCAGTTCTTC.

This clone occurred once. The chain carries TRBV5-4 and TRBJ2-7; no clear D. The CDR3 length is 15 residues. In germline, CDR1 is SGHNT, CDR2 YYREEE (reference sequence). Between the trimmed V and J ends, which lost 4 bases and 3 bases, there was a span of 17 bases. Here the CDR3 DNA reads TGTGCCAGCAGCCCCGGGTCCTTACTTTACTACGAGCAGTACTTC. It encodes CASSPGSLLYYEQYF.

The chain uses TRBV6-5 and TRBJ2-3, with D possibly TRBD1 on 6 matching bases. Germline CDR1 MNHEY, CDR2 SVGAGI. V shed 7 bases and J shed 4 bases, with 18 bases lying between them. CDR3 length: 15 residues. In DNA, the CDR3 is TGTGCCAGCACTCCCACAGGGACCGGCTCAGATACGCAGTATTTT. Protein product: CASTPTGTGSDTQYF.

This clone was seen only a few times. The V and J genes are TRBV19 and TRBJ2-7, with 7 nucleotides matching TRBD1. J was trimmed by 2 bases and V by 4 bases; bases with no gene match: 5. The CDR3 sequence is 14 residues long. Per the germline V gene, CDR1 is LNHDA and CDR2 is SQIVND (reference sequence). CDR3 DNA: TGTGCCAGTAGTACCCGACAGGGAACCTACGAGCAGTACTTC. It is translated as CASSTRQGTYEQYF.

The chain recombines TRBV7-2 with TRBJ2-3, with 9 bases matching TRBD2. V lost 8 bases, J lost 4 bases, and 4 bases stayed unmatched. The CDR3 covers 13 residues. Germline assignment: CDR1 SGHTA and CDR2 FQGNSA. The CDR3 DNA is TGTGCCAGCGCGGCGGGAGGGGCAGATACGCAGTATTTT. This gives the protein CASAAGGADTQYF.

V gene TRBV7-9 combines with J gene TRBJ2-5; D might be TRBD2 (6 bases). Per the germline V gene, CDR1 is SEHNR and CDR2 is FQNEAQ (reference sequence). The CDR3 consists of 16 residues. V lost 5 bases and J 1 base, leaving 17 bases between the germline ends. The DNA of the CDR3 is TGTGCCAGCAGCCCTAAAACGGGACTCGTCCAAGAGACCCAGTACTTC. It codes for CASSPKTGLVQETQYF.